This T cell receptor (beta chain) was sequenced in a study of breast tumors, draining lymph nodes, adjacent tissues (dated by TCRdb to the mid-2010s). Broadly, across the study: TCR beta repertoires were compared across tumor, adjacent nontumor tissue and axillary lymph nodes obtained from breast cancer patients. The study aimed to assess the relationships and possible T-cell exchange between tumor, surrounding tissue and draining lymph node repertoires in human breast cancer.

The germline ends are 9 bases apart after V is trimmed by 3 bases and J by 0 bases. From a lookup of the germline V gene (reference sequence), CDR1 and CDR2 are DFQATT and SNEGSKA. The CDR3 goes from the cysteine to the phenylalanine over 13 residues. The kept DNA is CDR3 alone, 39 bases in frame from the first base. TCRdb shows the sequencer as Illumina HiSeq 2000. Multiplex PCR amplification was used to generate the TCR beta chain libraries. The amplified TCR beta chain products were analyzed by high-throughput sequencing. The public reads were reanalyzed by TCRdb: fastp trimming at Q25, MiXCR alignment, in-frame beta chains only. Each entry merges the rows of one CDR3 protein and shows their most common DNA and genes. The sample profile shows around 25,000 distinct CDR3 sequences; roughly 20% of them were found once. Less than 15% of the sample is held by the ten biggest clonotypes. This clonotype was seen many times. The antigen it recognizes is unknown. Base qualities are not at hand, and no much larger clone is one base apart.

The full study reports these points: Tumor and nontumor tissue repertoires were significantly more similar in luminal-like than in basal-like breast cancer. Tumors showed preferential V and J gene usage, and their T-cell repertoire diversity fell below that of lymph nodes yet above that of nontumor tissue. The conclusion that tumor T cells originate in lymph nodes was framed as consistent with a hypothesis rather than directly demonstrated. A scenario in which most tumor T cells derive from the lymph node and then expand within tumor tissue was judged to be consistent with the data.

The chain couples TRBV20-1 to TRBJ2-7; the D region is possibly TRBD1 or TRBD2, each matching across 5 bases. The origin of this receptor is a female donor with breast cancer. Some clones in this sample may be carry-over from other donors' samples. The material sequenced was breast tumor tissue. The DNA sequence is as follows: TGCAGTGCTAGCGGGGCTCTCTCCTACGAGCAGTACTTC. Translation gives CSASGALSYEQYF.